A single sample gave rise to the 5 T cell receptor beta chains below, sequenced in a study of blood T cell repertoires in COVID-19. The protocol was immunoSEQ multiplex PCR, while the TCRdb copy is restricted to in-frame clones and leaves out a portion. The sample has about 260,000 clones; approximately 84% are singletons. The sequenced sample was peripheral blood. Every receptor here comes from a woman aged 80 or over with acute or convalescent COVID-19.

The V gene is TRBV18, the J gene TRBJ1-5; unclear D gene. Trimming cost V 3 bases and J 6 bases, with 15 bases left between them. The CDR3 spans 15 residues. The germline CDR1 and CDR2 sequences are KGHSH and LQKENI. The CDR3 sequence: CASSPGRGSFQPQHF. CDR3 sequence (DNA): TGTGCCAGCTCACCTGGGAGAGGGTCGTTTCAGCCCCAGCATTTT.

This chain joins TRBV3-1 (or the pseudogene TRBV3-2) and TRBJ2-2, with 8 bases matching TRBD2. CDR3 length: 12 residues. Germline V gene lookup returns CDR1 LGHDT and CDR2 YNNKEL (reference sequence). J lost 5 bases, V lost 8 bases, and 1 base had no gene match. CDR3 amino acids: CASRGGTGELFF. The CDR3 DNA reads as TGTGCCAGCCGGGGGGGGACCGGGGAGCTGTTTTTT.

CDR3 in amino acids: CASSLYRIISYNEQFF. The DNA for the CDR3 is TGTGCCAGCAGTTTATACAGAATTATTTCCTACAATGAGCAGTTCTTC. This chain uses TRBV28 with TRBJ2-1; D uncertain. The V and J ends lost 1 base and 1 base respectively, with 11 bases between them. Germline V CDR1 and CDR2: MDHEN, SYDVKM. The CDR3 runs 16 residues.

This chain uses TRBV25-1 with TRBJ1-6; D unclear. CDR3 size: 12 residues. Germline V gene data show CDR1 as MGHDK and CDR2 as SYGVNS. Trimming took off 5 bases at V and 8 bases at J, with 7 bases between the two ends. In nucleotides, the CDR3 is TGTGCCAGCAGTCGGTACGATTCACCCCTCCACTTT. Translated: CASSRYDSPLHF. Drawing the rest from reference TRBV25-1 and TRBJ1-6, the complete variable domain is EADIYQTPRYLVIGTGKKITLECSQTMGHDKMYWYQQDPGMELHLIHYSYGVNSTEKGDLSSESTVSRIRTEHFPLTLESARPSHTSQYLCASSRYDSPLHFGNGTRLTVT.

V and J are TRBV5-8 and TRBJ2-3; 8 bases align to TRBD1. Per germline, CDR1 SGHTS and CDR2 YDEGEE. There are 16 residues in the CDR3. With V trimmed by 1 base and J by 4 bases, 8 bases remained unmatched. CDR3: CASSLTGQVFPDTQYF. CDR3 DNA sequence: TGTGCCAGCAGCTTGACGGGACAGGTTTTTCCAGATACGCAGTATTTT.